Below are 26 T cell receptor beta chains sequenced from a single sample in a study of blood T cell repertoires in COVID-19. Using immunoSEQ multiplex PCR, the repertoire was profiled, and TCRdb retains in-frame clones only, with some absent. The sample holds 230,000 or so clones, around 88% seen once. The sample taken for sequencing was PBMCs or T cells enriched from blood (not recorded which). The receptors come from a woman between 40 and 50 years old with acute COVID-19.

V usage is TRBV18 and J usage is TRBJ1-4, with no clear D. V was trimmed by 3 bases and J by 6 bases, leaving 11 bases between them. This CDR3 contains 14 residues. Germline V gene sequence: CDR1 KGHSH, CDR2 LQKENI. The CDR3 reads CASSPSRMDEKLFF. DNA for the CDR3: TGTGCCAGCTCACCGAGCAGGATGGATGAAAAACTGTTTTTT.

The chain is built from TRBV5-1 and TRBJ2-2; D perhaps matches TRBD1 (5 bases). CDR1 and CDR2 from the germline V gene are SGHRS and YFSETQ. V was trimmed by 3 bases and J by 1 base, leaving 13 bases between them. This CDR3 spans 16 amino acids. The CDR3 protein is CASSSVGPGNTGELFF. The CDR3 bases are TGCGCCAGCAGCTCTGTGGGGCCAGGGAACACCGGGGAGCTGTTTTTT.

The chain recombines TRBV10-3 with TRBJ2-5; TRBD2 matches 13 bases. The length of the CDR3 is 14 residues. The ends lost 10 bases at V and 5 bases at J; junction bases unmatched: 7. The germline CDR1 and CDR2 sequences are ENHRY and SYGVKD. CDR3 DNA sequence: TGTGCCACCAAGACTAGCGGGGGGATGGAGACCCAGTACTTC. It yields the protein CATKTSGGMETQYF.

This clone is a singleton in its sample. The chain employs TRBV7-2 and TRBJ1-2; no reliable D call. The CDR3 consists of 14 residues. V lost 7 bases and J 2 bases, leaving 14 bases between the germline ends. The germline gives CDR1 SGHTA, CDR2 FQGNSA. The CDR3 nucleotides are TGTGCCAGCACCCAGTCGGGAGTGAACTATGGCTACACCTTC. Amino acids: CASTQSGVNYGYTF.

The chain recombines TRBV11-2 with TRBJ2-5, with 11 nucleotides matching TRBD2. Germline loops: CDR1 SGHAT, CDR2 FQNNGV. The V and J ends lost 1 base and 5 bases, in that order; junction bases with no gene match: 3. This CDR3 has 15 amino acids. The CDR3 DNA sequence: TGTGCCAGCAGCTTAGCTAGCGGGGGGCGGGAGACCCAGTACTTC. Protein sequence: CASSLASGGRETQYF.

The chain joins TRBV11-2 to TRBJ2-7; D is unclear. V shed 1 base and J shed 7 bases, with 17 bases lying between them. The length of the CDR3 is 15 residues. Per the germline V gene, CDR1 is SGHAT and CDR2 is FQNNGV. The CDR3 nucleotides are TGTGCCAGCAGCTTAGTTGGGCGCCAGGTAGGAGAGCAGTACGTC. This encodes CASSLVGRQVGEQYV.

The chain combines TRBV3-1 (or the pseudogene TRBV3-2) with TRBJ1-4; D might be TRBD1 (6 bases). CDR1 is LGHDT and CDR2 is YNNKEL in the germline V gene (reference sequence). The CDR3 loop spans 15 amino acids. Trimming removed 4 bases at V and 4 bases at J, with 13 bases between. CDR3 loop: CASSLLGGRNEKLFF. Here the CDR3 DNA reads TGTGCCAGCAGCCTACTAGGGGGACGTAATGAAAAACTGTTTTTT.

The chain has TRBV2 and TRBJ1-2; weak D call: TRBD1 (5 bases). The CDR3 contains 14 residues. V lost 0 bases and J lost 7, with 12 bases in between. Germline V CDR1 and CDR2: SNHLY, FYNNEI. The CDR3 spells CASSEAVSGPGYTF. The CDR3 DNA sequence: TGTGCCAGCAGTGAAGCCGTATCAGGGCCTGGCTACACCTTC. The complete variable domain, with remaining parts taken from reference TRBV2 and TRBJ1-2, reads EPEVTQTPSHQVTQMGQEVILRCVPISNHLYFYWYRQILGQKVEFLVSFYNNEISEKSEIFDDQFSVERPDGSNFTLKIRSTKLEDSAMYFCASSEAVSGPGYTFGSGTRLTVV.

The CDR3 protein is CASSHTSGGPMETQYF. CDR3 coding DNA: TGTGCCAGCAGCCATACTAGCGGGGGGCCCATGGAGACCCAGTACTTC. The V call is TRBV4-2, the J call TRBJ2-5, with 12 nucleotides matching TRBD2. CDR1 is LGHNA, CDR2 YNFKEQ, per germline. V trimming: 3 bases; J trimming: 5 bases; junction bases outside the gene matches: 7. The CDR3 has 16 amino acids.

V gene TRBV7-2 combines with J gene TRBJ2-3; 14 bases map to TRBD2. Germline-derived CDR1 and CDR2 are SGHTA and FQGNSA. V shed 4 bases and J 7 bases; nucleotides not matched to a gene: 4. The length of the CDR3 is 15 residues. The CDR3: CASSSGTSGGYTQYF. The CDR3 nucleotides are TGTGCCAGCAGCTCCGGGACTAGCGGGGGATATACGCAGTATTTT.

The chain employs TRBV3-1 (or the pseudogene TRBV3-2) and TRBJ1-1, with D possibly matching TRBD1 (5 bases). The CDR3 contains 14 residues. V was pared by 4 bases and J by 7 bases, with 16 bases between. Per germline, CDR1 LGHDT and CDR2 YNNKEL (reference sequence). This CDR3 reads CASSPLGGVGEAFF. CDR3 coding DNA: TGTGCCAGCAGCCCACTAGGAGGGGTGGGTGAAGCTTTCTTT.

This chain connects TRBV5-1 to TRBJ1-1; the D is unclear. The CDR3 totals 14 residues. V lost 4 bases to trimming and J lost 2 bases, with 12 bases between them. CDR1 is SGHRS and CDR2 is YFSETQ in the germline V gene. CDR3 region: CASSPGNLNTEAFF. As DNA, the CDR3 is TGCGCCAGCAGCCCGGGGAATCTTAACACTGAAGCTTTCTTT.

The chain carries TRBV6-2 or TRBV6-3 and TRBJ1-2; 9 nucleotides agree with TRBD1. Germline V CDR1 and CDR2: MNHEY, SVGEGT. The CDR3 totals 18 residues. Germline trimming cut 0 bases from V and 8 bases from J; bases unmatched to any gene: 16. In DNA, the CDR3 is TGTGCCAGCAGTTACTCGCAACTAATCGGGACAGGGAAAGGCGGCTACACCTTC. This gives the protein CASSYSQLIGTGKGGYTF.

Only one count was recorded for this clone. V is TRBV4-1 and J is TRBJ2-5; 8 nucleotides line up with TRBD2. The germline V gene encodes CDR1 MGHRA and CDR2 YSYEKL. The CDR3 is 14 residues long. V trimming: 0 bases; J trimming: 5 bases; junction bases outside the gene matches: 2. The CDR3, as DNA: TGCGCCAGCAGCCAAGATCGGGGGGGGGAGACCCAGTACTTC. Its protein is CASSQDRGGETQYF.

The rearrangement uses TRBV20-1 and TRBJ2-1; D is possibly TRBD1 (5 bases). The germline CDR1 and CDR2 sequences are DFQATT and SNEGSKA (reference sequence). The CDR3 is 11 residues long. Trimming took off 3 bases at V and 8 bases at J, with 8 bases between the two ends. In DNA, the CDR3 is TGCAGTGCTAGCGAAGGGGATGAGCAGTTCTTC. As protein: CSASEGDEQFF.

This chain's CDR3 is CASSVGHRESNEQYF. CDR3 coding DNA: TGTGCCAGCAGCGTAGGACACAGGGAATCCAACGAGCAGTACTTC. This chain links TRBV9 with TRBJ2-7; weak D call: TRBD1 (6 bases). Between the trimmed V and J ends, which lost 0 bases and 5 bases, there was a span of 15 bases. The CDR3 runs 15 residues. CDR1 is SGDLS and CDR2 is YYNGEE in the germline V gene.

The chain recombines TRBV10-3 with TRBJ2-2, with D tentatively TRBD1 (6 bases). Deletions cut 4 bases from V and 0 bases from J, with 12 bases between. This CDR3 is built from 16 residues. Germline values: CDR1 ENHRY, CDR2 SYGVKD. CDR3 bases: TGTGCCATCAGTGCCGTTCAGGGGACGAACACCGGGGAGCTGTTTTTT. Translated, it gives CAISAVQGTNTGELFF.

The chain employs TRBV29-1 and TRBJ2-2; 11 bases agree with TRBD1. The CDR3 spans 12 residues. The germline gives CDR1 SQVTM, CDR2 ANQGSEA. The V segment lost 7 bases and the J segment 6 bases; nucleotides outside the gene matches: 1. The CDR3 DNA is TGCAGCGCGGGACAGGGGGCCGGGGAGCTGTTTTTT. Its protein product is CSAGQGAGELFF.

This clone came up a few times. The rearrangement uses TRBV7-2 and TRBJ1-4; TRBD1 matches 8 bases. Trimming removed 5 bases from V and 4 bases from J; junction bases left unmatched: 9. Germline CDR1 is SGHTA and CDR2 is FQGNSA. The CDR3 runs 16 residues. The DNA of the CDR3 is TGTGCCAGCAGCCCACGTACAGGGGGGCTTAATGAAAAACTGTTTTTT. This sequence encodes CASSPRTGGLNEKLFF.

With regard to this clone: At one end the junction does not follow the germline gene, possibly because of a read error. The rearrangement uses TRBV30 and TRBJ1-3; TRBD1 aligns across 7 bases. The CDR3 runs to 13 residues. Germline V lookup: CDR1 GTSNPN, CDR2 SVGIG (reference sequence). This CDR3 reads CAWSLSGGITIYF. For the CDR3, the DNA is TGTGCCTGGAGTCTCTCAGGGGGAATCACCATATATTTT.

This chain connects TRBV6-2 or TRBV6-3 to TRBJ2-5; TRBD1 matches at 12 bases. The length of the CDR3 is 16 residues. V shed 6 bases and J 6 bases; nucleotides not matched to a gene: 11. Per the germline V gene, CDR1 is MNHEY and CDR2 is SVGEGT. The CDR3 coding sequence is TGTGCCAGCAGCCCTCCGGGACAGGGGGCGTCAAAGACCCAGTACTTC. This gives the protein CASSPPGQGASKTQYF.

The chain couples TRBV9 to TRBJ2-6, with D unresolved. V was pared by 0 bases and J by 4 bases, with 8 bases between. The germline V gene has CDR1 SGDLS and CDR2 YYNGEE. CDR3 length: 15 residues. CDR3 DNA: TGTGCCAGCAGCGTAGGCAGTCTGGGGGCCAACGTCCTGACTTTC. Protein: CASSVGSLGANVLTF.

This chain links TRBV10-3 with TRBJ1-2, with a weak D call TRBD1 (5 bases). Germline V CDR1 and CDR2: ENHRY, SYGVKD. The CDR3 covers 15 residues. The V gene lost 1 base and the J gene lost 0 bases, with 9 bases spanning the gap. The CDR3 spells CAISEYLRANYGYTF. The CDR3 DNA sequence: TGTGCCATCAGTGAGTACCTCAGGGCTAACTATGGCTACACCTTC.

The J gene is TRBJ1-2, the V gene TRBV7-2; D may be TRBD1 (5 bases). The germline CDR1 and CDR2 sequences are SGHTA and FQGNSA. The CDR3 covers 14 residues. The V end lost 6 bases, the J end lost 3 bases, and 14 bases lay between the germline ends. The CDR3 sequence is CASSPQGSYYGYTF. CDR3 in DNA: TGTGCCAGCAGTCCCCAGGGATCGTACTATGGCTACACCTTC.

J is TRBJ1-5 and V is TRBV7-9, with 9 bases lining up with TRBD1. Trimming cost V 4 bases and J 8 bases; bases outside gene matches: 6. The CDR3 totals 14 residues. In germline, CDR1 is SEHNR, CDR2 FQNEAQ (reference sequence). The CDR3 coding sequence is TGTGCCAGCAGCTGGGGACAGGGAACGGAGCCCCAGCATTTT. This gives the protein CASSWGQGTEPQHF. Full variable domain (remainder filled in from reference TRBV7-9 and TRBJ1-5): DTGVSQNPRHKITKRGQNVTFRCDPISEHNRLYWYRQTLGQGPEFLTYFQNEAQLEKSRLLSDRFSAERPKGSFSTLEIQRTEQGDSAMYLCASSWGQGTEPQHFGDGTRLSIL.

In nucleotides, the CDR3 is TGCAGCGCCCACCCGGAGGGGGGACTAGCGGGGTTCGTCTCCTACGAGCAGTACGTC. Translation: CSAHPEGGLAGFVSYEQYV. V usage is TRBV29-1 and J usage is TRBJ2-7; 13 bases match TRBD2. Germline V CDR1 and CDR2: SQVTM, ANQGSEA. The CDR3 extends over 19 amino acids. The ends lost 7 bases at V and 0 bases at J; junction bases unmatched: 18.